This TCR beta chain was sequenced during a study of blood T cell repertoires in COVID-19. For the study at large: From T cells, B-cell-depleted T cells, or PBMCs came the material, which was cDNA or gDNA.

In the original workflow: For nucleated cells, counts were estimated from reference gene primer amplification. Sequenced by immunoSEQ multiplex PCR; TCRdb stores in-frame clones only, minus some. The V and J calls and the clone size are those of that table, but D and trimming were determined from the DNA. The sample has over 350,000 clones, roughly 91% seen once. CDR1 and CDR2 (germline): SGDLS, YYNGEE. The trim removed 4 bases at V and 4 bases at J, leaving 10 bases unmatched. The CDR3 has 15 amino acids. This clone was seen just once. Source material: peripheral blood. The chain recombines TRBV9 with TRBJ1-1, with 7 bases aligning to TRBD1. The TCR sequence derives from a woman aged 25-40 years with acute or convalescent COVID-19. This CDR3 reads CASSSTRTGATEAFF. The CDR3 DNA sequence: TGTGCCAGCAGCTCCACCCGGACAGGCGCCACTGAAGCTTTCTTT.